This T cell receptor (beta chain) was observed in a study of post-analysis software for immune sequencing data. As for the study in general: Some patients lacked subtype; others had relapsing-remitting, secondary progressive or progressive-relapsing disease.

Study outcomes and limitations: TRBV5-6, TRBV5-1 and TRBV20-1 belonged to a set of about 5 TRBV segments that were more frequent in patients than controls. Controls significantly exceeded multiple sclerosis patients in normalized Chao1 diversity.

The TCR beta cDNA libraries carried unique molecular identifiers. Some 500,000 cDNA molecules were obtained per 1 to 10 million input T cells. TCRdb itself ran the PCR reads through MiXCR, one entry per CDR3 protein. In the table there are roughly 800,000 distinct CDR3 sequences, about half of which are singletons. Comment on this clonotype: Its antigen is undetermined.

The CDR3 runs 15 residues. The receptor was derived from a girl between 5 and 17 years old with multiple sclerosis. The sequencing sample was made of blood. The chain combines TRBV21-1 with TRBJ1-2; the tabulated D call, TRBD1, remains unverified against the DNA. TRBV21-1 represents a pseudogene. CDR3 coding DNA: TGTGCCAGCAGCAAAGGAAAGGGACAGGGCTATGGCTACACCTTC. This encodes CASSKGKGQGYGYTF.